These 17 T cell receptor beta chains share one sample of origin, sequenced in a study of blood T cell repertoires in COVID-19. Sequencing used immunoSEQ multiplex PCR; TCRdb keeps in-frame clones, though not all of them. The sample has 60,000 or so clones, approximately 83% seen once. Sequencing was done on a sample of peripheral blood. The source of these receptors is a man aged 25 to 40 with COVID-19, enrolled during active disease.

This rearrangement joins TRBV6-5 to TRBJ2-7; TRBD1 agrees at 8 bases. V lost 6 bases to trimming and J lost 1 base; unmatched junction nucleotides: 5. CDR1 is MNHEY, CDR2 SVGAGI, per germline. The CDR3 is 14 residues long. The CDR3 nucleotides read TGTGCCAGCAGACGCGGGACAGGATCCTACGAGCAGTACTTC. Protein: CASRRGTGSYEQYF.

J is TRBJ2-5 and V is TRBV15, with D possibly being TRBD2 (5 bases). This CDR3 contains 13 residues. Deletions cut 2 bases from V and 5 bases from J, with 9 bases between. Germline-derived CDR1 and CDR2 are LNHNV and YYDKDF (reference sequence). The CDR3 DNA sequence: TGTGCCACCAGCAGACTTGGAGGCGAGACCCAGTACTTC. Encoded protein: CATSRLGGETQYF. The full variable domain, in which reference TRBV15 and TRBJ2-5 provide the parts outside the CDR3, is DAMVIQNPRYQVTQFGKPVTLSCSQTLNHNVMYWYQQKSSQAPKLLFHYYDKDFNNEADTPDNFQSRRPNTSFCFLDIRSPGLGDTAMYLCATSRLGGETQYFGPGTRLLVL.

This clone was seen a few times. The chain recombines TRBV16 with TRBJ1-1; D might be TRBD1 (5 bases). This CDR3 comprises 15 residues. The V end lost 4 bases, the J end lost 5 bases, and 17 bases lay between the germline ends. The germline V gene has CDR1 KGHSY and CDR2 FQNENV. The DNA for the CDR3 is TGTGCCAGCAGCCTTTATCACGGGGAGGGGACTGAAGCTTTCTTT. Translating gives CASSLYHGEGTEAFF.

The chain carries TRBV7-2 and TRBJ2-5, with 11 bases lining up with TRBD2. This CDR3 comprises 13 residues. The germline CDR1 and CDR2 sequences are SGHTA and FQGNSA. With V trimmed by 4 bases and J by 7 bases, 2 bases remained unmatched. The CDR3 loop reads CASSSGTSGTQYF. The CDR3 coding sequence is TGTGCCAGCAGCTCCGGGACTAGCGGGACCCAGTACTTC.

V usage is TRBV6-4 and J usage is TRBJ2-1, with 16 bases fitting TRBD2. Trimming at V came to 6 bases and at J to 7 bases, leaving 9 bases not matched to a gene. This CDR3 is 17 amino acids long. Germline V gene lookup returns CDR1 MRHNA and CDR2 SNTAGT. CDR3 sequence: CASRPGLAGGPPNEQFF. In nucleotides, the CDR3 is TGTGCCAGCAGGCCGGGACTAGCGGGAGGGCCTCCGAATGAGCAGTTCTTC.

The chain has TRBV5-4 and TRBJ1-1; D not certain. The germline CDR1 and CDR2 sequences are SGHNT and YYREEE (reference sequence). The CDR3 is 14 residues long. V lost 0 bases and J lost 1, with 7 bases in between. In DNA, the CDR3 is TGTGCCAGCAGCTTGGGGCAGAAGAACACTGAAGCTTTCTTT. As protein: CASSLGQKNTEAFF.

J is TRBJ1-3 and V is TRBV27, with D unresolved. This CDR3 spans 13 amino acids. Trimming removed 8 bases from V and 0 bases from J, with 8 bases in between. Germline lookup yields CDR1 MNHEY and CDR2 SMNVEV (reference sequence). CDR3 nucleotide sequence: TGTGCCAGCGGAGGCCTCTCTGGAAACACCATATATTTT. It specifies CASGGLSGNTIYF.

V gene TRBV28 combines with J gene TRBJ2-1, with 10 positions matching TRBD2. The germline V gene encodes CDR1 MDHEN and CDR2 SYDVKM. Trimming at V came to 2 bases and at J to 4 bases, leaving 17 bases not matched to a gene. There are 20 residues in the CDR3. The CDR3 is CASSLTKSSGRSLRYNEQFF. DNA for the CDR3: TGTGCCAGCAGTTTAACAAAGTCTAGCGGGAGATCACTAAGATACAATGAGCAGTTCTTC.

The V and J genes are TRBV19 and TRBJ1-1; 7 bases align to TRBD1. CDR3 length: 15 residues. Germline CDR1 reads LNHDA; CDR2 reads SQIVND (reference sequence). The V segment lost 7 bases and the J segment 2 bases; nucleotides outside the gene matches: 10. In DNA form, the CDR3 reads TGTGCCAGTATTTGGACAGGTGGGTTCAACACTGAAGCTTTCTTT. It codes for CASIWTGGFNTEAFF.

The rearrangement uses TRBV6-1 and TRBJ2-3; D is perhaps TRBD2 (7 bases). The CDR3 is made up of 16 amino acids. The ends were cut back, 1 base at V and 6 bases at J, with 17 bases in the middle. Germline CDR1 is MNHNS and CDR2 is SASEGT. Written as DNA, the CDR3 is TGTGCCAGCAGTGAAGAGGTGGGCGGGGGCAGGGATACGCAGTATTTT. It is translated as CASSEEVGGGRDTQYF.

V usage is TRBV4-3 and J usage is TRBJ1-1; 9 bases line up with TRBD1. Germline CDR1 reads LGHNA; CDR2 reads YSLEER. V lost 2 bases, J lost 4 bases, and 5 bases stayed unmatched. This CDR3 contains 15 residues. The DNA of the CDR3 is TGCGCCAGCAGCCAACCGGGACAGGGTATCACTGAAGCTTTCTTT. This encodes CASSQPGQGITEAFF.

J is TRBJ2-7 and V is TRBV12-3 or TRBV12-4, with TRBD2 as a possible D gene (6 bases). The V gene lost 6 bases and the J gene lost 2 bases, with 11 bases spanning the gap. The CDR3 runs 13 residues. The CDR3 loop is CASSLRRAYEQYF. As DNA, the CDR3 is TGTGCCAGCAGCCTAAGGAGGGCCTACGAGCAGTACTTC.

The chain has TRBV6-5 and TRBJ1-1; D is unresolved. Trimming pared 5 bases from V and 2 bases from J, leaving 9 bases between. The CDR3 length is 13 residues. Germline V gene lookup returns CDR1 MNHEY and CDR2 SVGAGI. CDR3 loop: CASSKFPNTEAFF. The CDR3 DNA follows: TGTGCCAGCAGTAAATTTCCAAACACTGAAGCTTTCTTT.

This clone was seen only once. The V gene is TRBV30, the J gene TRBJ2-7, with TRBD2 matching 7 bases. Germline-derived CDR1 and CDR2 are GTSNPN and SVGIG (reference sequence). The CDR3 is 13 residues long. Trimming took 3 bases from V and 4 from J; bases not matched to a gene: 6. Here the CDR3 DNA reads TGTGCCTGGAGCGGGAGGACCTCTTACGAGCAGTACTTC. Its protein is CAWSGRTSYEQYF.

This chain links TRBV7-9 with TRBJ1-1; no clear D gene. Germline CDR1 is SEHNR and CDR2 is FQNEAQ (reference sequence). The CDR3 contains 14 residues. The V end lost 5 bases, the J end lost 1 base, and 11 bases lay between the germline ends. The CDR3, as DNA: TGTGCCAGCAGCCCCCGACTGGGGAACACTGAAGCTTTCTTT. Translated, it gives CASSPRLGNTEAFF.

The gene calls are TRBV5-1 and TRBJ2-7; D not certain. CDR1 SGHRS and CDR2 YFSETQ come from the germline V gene. The length of the CDR3 is 12 residues. Trimming cost V 4 bases and J 4 bases, with 9 bases left between them. CDR3: CASSRDTYEQYF. The CDR3 DNA reads as TGCGCCAGCAGCCGAGACACTTACGAGCAGTACTTC.

This chain uses TRBV4-1 with TRBJ1-4, with D maybe TRBD1 (5 bases). Deletions cut 1 base from V and 4 bases from J, with 13 bases between. The germline V gene encodes CDR1 MGHRA and CDR2 YSYEKL. This CDR3 is 16 amino acids long. Here the CDR3 DNA reads TGCGCCAGCAGCCAAGTTTCGAACAGGTTTAATGAAAAACTGTTTTTT. Encoded protein: CASSQVSNRFNEKLFF.